Ten or more counts support the clone carrying this T cell receptor (beta chain). The antigen is unknown. Germline V lookup: CDR1 MGHRA, CDR2 YSYEKL. The trim removed 3 bases at V and 9 bases at J, leaving 4 bases unmatched. This CDR3 region has 15 residues. Individually, cDNA molecules had unique molecular identifiers attached to them. MiXCR was run by TCRdb on the 5' RACE reads, yielding one entry per CDR3 protein. The repertoire has about 100,000 distinct CDR3 sequences, 13% of them found once; the top ten carry approximately 6.4%. This sample was taken from a study of early T cells in non-severe SARS-CoV-2 infection. Study context: Sequenced bulk RNA came from whole blood that was unsorted, and chains were unpaired. General study findings and limits: The VDJdb matching leaned toward anti-spike CD8 responses and overlooked private and CD4 specificities.

The clonotype originates from an adult who was a healthcare worker with PCR-confirmed SARS-CoV-2 infection or an uninfected control (not recorded which). The gene calls are TRBV4-1 and TRBJ2-1, with 14 bases that match TRBD2. The sample taken for sequencing was whole blood. This CDR3 reads CASSQGLAGVGEQFF. The CDR3, as DNA: TGCGCCAGCAGCCAGGGACTAGCGGGAGTAGGTGAGCAGTTCTTC.